The present T cell receptor (beta chain) was sequenced within a study of blood T cell dynamics during melanoma immunotherapy. Overall study: Patients with metastatic melanoma got pembrolizumab or nivolumab-ipilimumab as first-line care. Study findings and constraints: Unlike progressors, later disease-control patients had W3 repertoires gaining clonality or diversity.

The time point is: pre-treatment baseline. Patients had no prior systemic cancer treatment, immunosuppressants or other active cancers. Sequenced by immunoSEQ multiplex PCR; TCRdb stores in-frame clones only, minus some. Of approximately 9,600 clones in the sample, 70% to 90% were seen once. Points on this clone: Its target is not known.

This sequence originates from a human donor with melanoma. The sample consisted of blood, taken from a patient treated with checkpoint blockade.

CDR3 nucleotides: TGTGCCAGCAGCCGGACAGCTGGGGCCAACGTCCTGACTTTC. Protein: CASSRTAGANVLTF. The chain carries TRBV5-8 and TRBJ2-6; D perhaps matches TRBD1 (6 bases). Germline CDR1 reads SGHTS; CDR2 reads YDEGEE. The germline V and J ends were trimmed by 4 bases and 2 bases, with 7 bases remaining between them. The CDR3 has 14 amino acids.